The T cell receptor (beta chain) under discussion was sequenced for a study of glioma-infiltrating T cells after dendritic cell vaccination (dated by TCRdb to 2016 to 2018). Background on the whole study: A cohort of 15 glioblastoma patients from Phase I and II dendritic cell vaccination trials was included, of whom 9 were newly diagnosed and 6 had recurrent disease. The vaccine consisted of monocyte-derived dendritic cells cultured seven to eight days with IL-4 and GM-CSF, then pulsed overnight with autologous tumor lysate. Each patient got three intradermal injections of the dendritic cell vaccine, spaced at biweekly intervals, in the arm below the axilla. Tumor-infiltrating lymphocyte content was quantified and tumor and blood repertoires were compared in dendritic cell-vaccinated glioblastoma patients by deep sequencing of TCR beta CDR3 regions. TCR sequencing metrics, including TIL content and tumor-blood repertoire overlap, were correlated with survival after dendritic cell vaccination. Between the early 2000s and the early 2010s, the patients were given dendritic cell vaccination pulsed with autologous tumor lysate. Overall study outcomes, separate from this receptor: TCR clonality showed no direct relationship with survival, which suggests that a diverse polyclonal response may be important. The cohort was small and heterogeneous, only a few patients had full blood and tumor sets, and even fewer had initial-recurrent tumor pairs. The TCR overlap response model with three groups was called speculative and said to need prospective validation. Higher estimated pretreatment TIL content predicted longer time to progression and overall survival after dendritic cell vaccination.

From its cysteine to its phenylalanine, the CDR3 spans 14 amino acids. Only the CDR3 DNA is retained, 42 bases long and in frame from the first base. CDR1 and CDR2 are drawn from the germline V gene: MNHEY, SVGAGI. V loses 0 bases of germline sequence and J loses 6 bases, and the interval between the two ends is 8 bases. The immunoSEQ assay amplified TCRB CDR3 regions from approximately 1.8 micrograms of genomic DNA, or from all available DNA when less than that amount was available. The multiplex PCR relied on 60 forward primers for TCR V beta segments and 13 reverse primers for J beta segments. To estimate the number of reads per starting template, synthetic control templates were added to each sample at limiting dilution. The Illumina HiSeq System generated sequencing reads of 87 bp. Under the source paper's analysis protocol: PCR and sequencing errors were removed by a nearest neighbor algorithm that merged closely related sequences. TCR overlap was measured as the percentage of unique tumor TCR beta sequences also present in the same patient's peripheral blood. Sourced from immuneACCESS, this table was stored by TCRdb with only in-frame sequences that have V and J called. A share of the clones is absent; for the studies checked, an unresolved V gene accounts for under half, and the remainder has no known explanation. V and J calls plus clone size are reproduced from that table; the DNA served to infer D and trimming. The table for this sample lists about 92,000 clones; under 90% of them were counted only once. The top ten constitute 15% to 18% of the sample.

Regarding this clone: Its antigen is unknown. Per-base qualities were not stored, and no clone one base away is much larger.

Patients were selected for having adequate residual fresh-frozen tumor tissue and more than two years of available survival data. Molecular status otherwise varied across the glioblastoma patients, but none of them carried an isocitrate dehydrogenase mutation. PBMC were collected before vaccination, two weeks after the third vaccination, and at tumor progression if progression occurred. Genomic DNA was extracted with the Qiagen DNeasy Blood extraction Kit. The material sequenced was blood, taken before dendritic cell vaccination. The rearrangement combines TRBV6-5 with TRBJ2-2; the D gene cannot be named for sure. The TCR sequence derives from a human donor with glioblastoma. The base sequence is TGTGCCAGCAGTTACTCTGAGGAAGCCGGGGAGCTGTTTTTT. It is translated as CASSYSEEAGELFF.